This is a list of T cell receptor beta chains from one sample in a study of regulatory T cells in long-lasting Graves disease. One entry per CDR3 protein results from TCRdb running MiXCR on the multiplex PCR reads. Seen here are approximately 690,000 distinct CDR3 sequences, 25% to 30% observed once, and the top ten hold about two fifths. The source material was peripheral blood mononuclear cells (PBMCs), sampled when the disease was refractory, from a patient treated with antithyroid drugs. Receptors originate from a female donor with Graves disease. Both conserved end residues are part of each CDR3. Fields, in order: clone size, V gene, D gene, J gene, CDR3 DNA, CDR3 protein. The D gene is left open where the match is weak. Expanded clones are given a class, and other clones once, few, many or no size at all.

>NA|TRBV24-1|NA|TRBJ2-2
TGTGCCACCAGTCCCCGCGGGGGGGAGCTGTTTTTT
CATSPRGGELFF
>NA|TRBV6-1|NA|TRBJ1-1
TGTGCCAGCAGTGTAAACACTAAAGCTTTCTTT
CASSVNTKAFF
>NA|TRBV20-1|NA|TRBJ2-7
TGCAGTGCTAGTTCTGGACAGATCTACGAGCAGTACTTC
CSASSGQIYEQYF
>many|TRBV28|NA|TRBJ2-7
TGTGCCAGCAGTTTAGGAAAGGAGCAGTACTTC
CASSLGKEQYF
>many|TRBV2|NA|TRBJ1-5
TGTGCCAGCAGTGAAGCGTCACGAAATCAGCCCCAGCATTTT
CASSEASRNQPQHF
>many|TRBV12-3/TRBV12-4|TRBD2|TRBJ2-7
TGTGCCAGCAGTTCCACGACTAGCAGTTTCTCCTACGAGCAGTACTTC
CASSSTTSSFSYEQYF
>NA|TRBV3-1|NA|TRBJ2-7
TGTGCCAGCGCGAACGGAGACTCCTACGAGCAGTACTTC
CASANGDSYEQYF
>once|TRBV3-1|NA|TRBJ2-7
TGTGCCAGCAGCCAAAAGACTAGTTGGCTGGTCGAGCAGTACTTC
CASSQKTSWLVEQYF
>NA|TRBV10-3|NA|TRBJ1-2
TGTGCCATCACTCCAGATCCTAACTATGGCTACACCTTC
CAITPDPNYGYTF
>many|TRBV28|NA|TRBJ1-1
TGTGCCAGCAGTTTACAGGGTTGGGGCACTGAAGCTTTCTTT
CASSLQGWGTEAFF
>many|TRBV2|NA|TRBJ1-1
TGTGCCAGCAGTGAAGCGCTTCTGTCCGATGAGAACACTGAAGCTTTCTTT
CASSEALLSDENTEAFF
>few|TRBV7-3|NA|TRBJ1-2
TGTGCCAGCAGCTTAAACAGGGCACAAGGGACTGCTGGCTACACCTTC
CASSLNRAQGTAGYTF
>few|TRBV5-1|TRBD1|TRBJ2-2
TGCGCCAGCAGCCTACGAGGACAGGGGGCTACACAATTGAACACCGGGGAGCTGTTTTTT
CASSLRGQGATQLNTGELFF
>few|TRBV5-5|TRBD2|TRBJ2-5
TGTGCCAGCAGCCAAAGCGGGAGGGCCGGGGAGACCCAGTACTTC
CASSQSGRAGETQYF
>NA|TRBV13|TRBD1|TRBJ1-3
TGTGCCAGCAGCCTTGGACAGGGTGTTTCTGGAAACACCATATATTTT
CASSLGQGVSGNTIYF
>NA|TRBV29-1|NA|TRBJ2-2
TGCAGCGTTGAAGAGCGGTGGGGCACCGGGGAGCTGTTTTTT
CSVEERWGTGELFF
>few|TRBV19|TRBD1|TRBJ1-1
TGTGCCAGTGACAGGGTATGGAACACTGAAGCTTTCTTT
CASDRVWNTEAFF
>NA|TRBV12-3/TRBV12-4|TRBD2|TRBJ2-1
TGTGCCAGCAGTCGTATAGCGGGAGGGGGGTACAATGAGCAGTTCTTC
CASSRIAGGGYNEQFF
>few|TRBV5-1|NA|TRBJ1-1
TGCGCCAGCAGGTCGAGCAGGGGGAACACTGAAGCTTTCTTT
CASRSSRGNTEAFF
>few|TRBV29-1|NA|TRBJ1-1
TGCAGCGTTGGACAGCCGCTGAACACTGAAGCTTTCTTT
CSVGQPLNTEAFF
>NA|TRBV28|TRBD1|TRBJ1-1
TGTGCCAGCAGTTTACAGGGGGCTATGAACACTGAAGCTTTCTTT
CASSLQGAMNTEAFF
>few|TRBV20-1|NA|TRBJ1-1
TGCAGTGCCGCAAGGCCAAACACTGAAGCTTTCTTT
CSAARPNTEAFF
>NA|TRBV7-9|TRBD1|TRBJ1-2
TGTGCCAGCAGCCCGGGACAGGAGAACTATGGCTACACCTTC
CASSPGQENYGYTF
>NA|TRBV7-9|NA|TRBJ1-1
TGTGCCAGCAGCTCGGGACGGGAGAACACTGAAGCTTTCTTT
CASSSGRENTEAFF
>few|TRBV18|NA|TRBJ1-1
TGTGCCAGCTCACCACGAGGGGGGCTGGGGAACACTGAAGCTTTCTTT
CASSPRGGLGNTEAFF
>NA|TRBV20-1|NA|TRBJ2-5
TGCAGTGCTAGAGATGCAGGGAGGGAGACCCAGTACTTC
CSARDAGRETQYF
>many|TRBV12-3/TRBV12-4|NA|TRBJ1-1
TGTGCCAGCAGATCCGGTGCACGGGACACTGAAGCTTTCTTT
CASRSGARDTEAFF
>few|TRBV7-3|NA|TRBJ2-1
TGTGCCAGCAGCTTAACGACCTACAATGAGCAGTTCTTC
CASSLTTYNEQFF
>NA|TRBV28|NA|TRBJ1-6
TGTGCCAGCGGCTATAATTCACCCCTCCACTTT
CASGYNSPLHF
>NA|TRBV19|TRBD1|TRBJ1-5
TGTGCCAGTAGTTCAGGACAGGTGGACAATCAGCCCCAGCATTTT
CASSSGQVDNQPQHF
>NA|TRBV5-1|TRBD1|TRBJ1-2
TGCGCCAGCAGCTCCCAGACAGGGCCCTATGGCTACACCTTC
CASSSQTGPYGYTF
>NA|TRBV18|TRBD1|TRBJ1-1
TGTGCCAGCTCAACATCCAGGGGGCAGGGCACTGAAGCTTTCTTT
CASSTSRGQGTEAFF
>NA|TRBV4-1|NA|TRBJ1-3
TGCGCCAGCAGCACCCGAACAGGGTCAGGAAACACCATATATTTT
CASSTRTGSGNTIYF
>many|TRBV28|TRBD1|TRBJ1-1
TGTGCCAGCAGACGCGTCGGGACAGTGAACACTGAAGCTTTCTTT
CASRRVGTVNTEAFF
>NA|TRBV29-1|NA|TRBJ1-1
TGCAGCGTTGGCGCAGCACGGGACACTGAAGCTTTCTTT
CSVGAARDTEAFF
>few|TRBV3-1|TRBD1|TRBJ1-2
TGTGCCAGCAGCCAAAGACAGGGAGGTGGCTACACCTTC
CASSQRQGGGYTF
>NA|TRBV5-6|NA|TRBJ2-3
TGTGCCAGCAGCCCCCTTTCTGGTACGCAGTATTTT
CASSPLSGTQYF
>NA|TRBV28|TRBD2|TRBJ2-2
TGTGCCAGCGCCGAACTAGCGGGAGGGGCCGGGGAGCTGTTTTTT
CASAELAGGAGELFF
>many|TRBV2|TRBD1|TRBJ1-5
TGTGCCAGCAGTCGACAGGGAGGTGGGAATCAGCCCCAGCATTTT
CASSRQGGGNQPQHF
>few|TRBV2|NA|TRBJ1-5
TGTGCCAGCAGTGGTCGAGGGGCCGGCAGCAATCAGCCCCAGCATTTT
CASSGRGAGSNQPQHF
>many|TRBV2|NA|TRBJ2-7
TGTGCCAGCAGTGAAGAGGTTAGCGAAACCTACGAGCAGTACTTC
CASSEEVSETYEQYF
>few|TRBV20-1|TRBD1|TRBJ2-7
TGCAGTGCCCTGGACCGGGACAGGGGGGACGAGCAGTACTTC
CSALDRDRGDEQYF
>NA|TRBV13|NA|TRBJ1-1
TGTGCCAGCAGCTTAGGGGACACCGACACTGAAGCTTTCTTT
CASSLGDTDTEAFF
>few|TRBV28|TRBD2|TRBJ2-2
TGTGCCAGCAGTACCCCGGGGGCTAGCGGGAATCAGAACACCGGGGAGCTGTTTTTT
CASSTPGASGNQNTGELFF
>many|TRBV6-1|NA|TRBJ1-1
TGTGCCAGCCGACCCGACGGGAGAAACACTGAAGCTTTCTTT
CASRPDGRNTEAFF
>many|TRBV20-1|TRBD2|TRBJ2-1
TGCAGTGCCCCCTTGACTAGCGGGAGTAGGAATGAGCAGTTCTTC
CSAPLTSGSRNEQFF
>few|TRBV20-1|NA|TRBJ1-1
TGCAGTGCTAGAGATGGCCAACGAGAAGCTTTCTTT
CSARDGQREAFF
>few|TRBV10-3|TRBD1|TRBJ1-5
TGTGCCATCAGTGAGTCGAACAGGGGTGGCAATCAGCCCCAGCATTTT
CAISESNRGGNQPQHF
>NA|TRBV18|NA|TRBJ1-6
TGTGCCAGCTCACCGCCTTCAAGGACGTATAATTCACCCCTCCACTTT
CASSPPSRTYNSPLHF
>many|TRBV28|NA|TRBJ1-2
TGTGCCATCCGGACCGGGAACTATGGCTACACCTTC
CAIRTGNYGYTF
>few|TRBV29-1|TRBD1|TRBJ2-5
TGCACCGTGGGGACAGGGGGCTTAGAGACCCAGTACTTC
CTVGTGGLETQYF
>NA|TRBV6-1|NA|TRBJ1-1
TGTGCCAGCAGTCCTCTTCAGGTGGGCACTGAAGCTTTCTTT
CASSPLQVGTEAFF
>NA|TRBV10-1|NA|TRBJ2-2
TGCGCCAGCAGTGGGGGACAACTTAACACCGGGGAGCTGTTTTTT
CASSGGQLNTGELFF
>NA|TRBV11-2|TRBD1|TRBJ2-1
TGTGCCAGCAGATGGACAGGGGACAATGAGCAGTTCTTC
CASRWTGDNEQFF
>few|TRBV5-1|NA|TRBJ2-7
TGCGCCAGCAGCTTCGTGTCAGAGTACGAGCAGTACTTC
CASSFVSEYEQYF